This passage covers 24 T cell receptor beta chains from one sample sequenced in a study of T cell repertoires in cytomegalovirus infection. One entry per CDR3 protein results from TCRdb running MiXCR on the reads. Of fewer than 300,000 distinct CDR3 sequences detected, roughly 25% appear once; the ten largest clones hold approximately 15%. The specimen was PBMCs. The source is a human donor in good health (CMV status not recorded). Some clones in this sample may be carry-over from other donors' samples.

This clonotype appeared once. The chain joins TRBV28 to TRBJ2-5; either TRBD1 or TRBD2 may supply D (5 bases each). Trimming shortened V by 6 bases and J by 5 bases, and 13 bases separated the two germline ends. Germline values: CDR1 MDHEN, CDR2 SYDVKM. The CDR3 loop spans 13 amino acids. CDR3 in DNA: TGTGCCAGCAGGGGAGAGGGGCTGGAGACCCAGTACTTC. Translated: CASRGEGLETQYF.

Concerning this clonotype: This may be a read error, as it is one base from a much larger clone. The chain recombines TRBV7-2 with TRBJ2-1, with D perhaps assigned TRBD1 or TRBD2 (7 bases each). This CDR3 is built from 16 residues. Germline V gene data show CDR1 as SGHTA and CDR2 as FQGNSA. CDR3: CASSYKGGGGYNEQLF. The CDR3, as DNA: TGTGCCAGCAGCTATAAAGGGGGCGGGGGCTACAATGAGCAGCTCTTC. The complete variable domain, with remaining parts taken from reference TRBV7-2 and TRBJ2-1, reads GAGVSQSPSNKVTEKGKDVELRCDPISGHTALYWYRQSLGQGLEFLIYFQGNSAPDKSGLPSDRFSAERTGGSVSTLTIQRTQQEDSAVYLCASSYKGGGGYNEQLFGPGTRLTVL.

This clonotype was seen repeatedly, ten times or more. The J gene is TRBJ1-4, the V gene TRBV7-2; D is undetermined. This CDR3 is built from 14 residues. Germline CDR1 is SGHTA and CDR2 is FQGNSA. V shed 1 base and J shed 4 bases, with 7 bases lying between them. This chain's CDR3 is CASSLDGYNEKLFF. The CDR3 nucleotides are TGTGCCAGCAGCTTAGACGGTTATAATGAAAAACTGTTTTTT.

The table lists this clonotype with a few counts. The chain employs TRBV12-3 or TRBV12-4 and TRBJ1-4, with 7 bases lining up with TRBD1. The CDR3 runs to 14 residues. With 6 bases clipped from V and 6 bases from J, the junction kept 7 bases outside the gene matches. Here the CDR3 DNA reads TGTGCCAGCAGAACCGGGACAGTACATGAAAAACTGTTTTTT. Translating it yields CASRTGTVHEKLFF.

The chain couples TRBV5-1 to TRBJ1-1; D remains ambiguous. The CDR3 sequence is 15 residues long. V was pared by 0 bases and J by 1 base, with 10 bases between. Per the germline V gene, CDR1 is SGHRS and CDR2 is YFSETQ. The CDR3 nucleotides read TGCGCCAGCAGCTTGGAGCTGAGGGCGAACACTGAAGCTTTCTTT. As protein: CASSLELRANTEAFF.

This clonotype was detected many times. V usage is TRBV7-2 and J usage is TRBJ2-1; TRBD2 aligns across 11 bases. This CDR3 is built from 16 residues. Trimming cost V 7 bases and J 4 bases; bases outside gene matches: 9. Germline CDR1 and CDR2: SGHTA and FQGNSA. CDR3 loop: CASTPLTSGMYNEQFF. As DNA, the CDR3 is TGTGCCAGCACACCATTGACTAGCGGGATGTACAATGAGCAGTTCTTC.

This clonotype was seen a handful of times. The rearrangement joins TRBV29-1 to TRBJ2-5; D ambiguous. The germline V gene encodes CDR1 SQVTM and CDR2 ANQGSEA. V was cut by 2 bases and J by 0 bases, with 13 bases left in between. The CDR3 is 15 amino acids. The DNA for the CDR3 is TGCAGCGTTGAATATGTGTCTACAAACCAAGAGACCCAGTACTTC. Encoded protein: CSVEYVSTNQETQYF.

This clonotype showed up just a few times. The genes are TRBV5-1 and TRBJ2-7, with a weak D call TRBD1 (6 bases). V lost 0 bases to trimming and J lost 6 bases, with 13 bases between them. Germline lookup yields CDR1 SGHRS and CDR2 YFSETQ. The CDR3 is 14 residues long. CDR3 nucleotides: TGCGCCAGCAGCTTGGAGGCAGGGGTCGGCGAGCAGTACTTC. This translates into CASSLEAGVGEQYF.

The V call is TRBV3-1, the J call TRBJ1-3, with 8 bases that match TRBD1. V lost 5 bases to trimming and J lost 0 bases; unmatched junction nucleotides: 6. The CDR3 extends over 16 amino acids. Germline V gene data show CDR1 as LGHDT and CDR2 as YNNKEL (reference sequence). CDR3 sequence: CASSDRGPRSGNTIYF. In DNA, the CDR3 is TGTGCCAGCAGCGACAGGGGTCCCCGCTCTGGAAACACCATATATTTT.

The rearrangement uses TRBV2 and TRBJ2-1; D is undetermined. The CDR3 extends over 15 amino acids. Germline V gives CDR1 SNHLY, CDR2 FYNNEI. V dropped 5 bases and J dropped 5 bases, with 16 bases sitting between them. The CDR3 DNA is TGTGCCAGCAGTCCTCTAGAAACCCCGAACAATGAGCAGTTCTTC. Its protein is CASSPLETPNNEQFF.

The gene calls are TRBV6-5 and TRBJ2-1; 8 nucleotides match TRBD2. Per germline, CDR1 MNHEY and CDR2 SVGAGI. V lost 3 bases and J lost 5; bases outside the gene matches: 6. The CDR3 is 15 residues long. CDR3 residues: CASSYTGGPNNEQFF. CDR3 DNA: TGTGCCAGCAGTTATACGGGAGGGCCAAACAATGAGCAGTTCTTC.

This clonotype appeared a few times. The CDR3 protein is CASSYRLAGVNEQFF. CDR3 coding DNA: TGTGCCAGCAGTTATCGACTAGCGGGAGTTAATGAGCAGTTCTTC. This rearrangement joins TRBV6-2 or TRBV6-3 to TRBJ2-1; 12 nucleotides line up with TRBD2. Germline V gene data show CDR1 as MNHEY and CDR2 as SVGEGT. The length of the CDR3 is 15 residues. The V gene end was trimmed by 3 bases and the J gene end by 7 bases; junction bases not matched to a gene: 4.

V and J are TRBV28 and TRBJ1-1, with D possibly matching TRBD1 (6 bases). Germline-derived CDR1 and CDR2 are MDHEN and SYDVKM. Between the trimmed V and J ends, which lost 7 bases and 0 bases, there was a span of 15 bases. The CDR3 is 15 residues long. The CDR3 DNA reads as TGTGCCAGCAAGATCGGGGGGCAGGTGAACACTGAAGCTTTCTTT. Amino acid sequence: CASKIGGQVNTEAFF.

This clonotype has more than one count but fewer than ten. The chain links TRBV4-1 to TRBJ2-3, with 9 bases identical to TRBD1. Germline V gene sequence: CDR1 MGHRA, CDR2 YSYEKL. J lost 2 bases, V lost 3 bases, and 9 bases had no gene match. This CDR3 is 17 amino acids long. This CDR3 reads CASSQGPGQGATDTQYF. DNA for the CDR3: TGCGCCAGCAGCCAGGGACCGGGACAGGGAGCCACAGATACGCAGTATTTT.

The rearrangement uses TRBV5-6 and TRBJ2-7; D not certain. V shed 2 bases and J shed 4 bases, with 7 bases lying between them. This CDR3 contains 12 residues. CDR1 is SGHDT and CDR2 is YYEEEE in the germline V gene. The CDR3 spells CASSFQAYEQYF. The CDR3 nucleotides read TGTGCCAGCAGCTTCCAAGCTTACGAGCAGTACTTC.

This clonotype was observed at least ten times. The chain carries TRBV7-2 and TRBJ2-5; D gene ambiguous. The CDR3 is 15 amino acids. V was shortened by 1 base and J by 1 base, with 10 bases between the two germline ends. CDR1 is SGHTA and CDR2 is FQGNSA in the germline V gene. The CDR3 region is CASSLESGIQETQYF. The CDR3 bases are TGTGCCAGCAGCTTAGAATCCGGTATCCAAGAGACCCAGTACTTC.

This clonotype has more than one count but fewer than ten. The V call is TRBV7-9, the J call TRBJ2-1; 8 nucleotides align to TRBD2. Germline CDR1 and CDR2: SEHNR and FQNEAQ (reference sequence). The trim removed 4 bases at V and 2 bases at J, leaving 13 bases unmatched. The CDR3 consists of 18 residues. The CDR3 spells CASSSGSGGRATYNEQFF. In DNA, the CDR3 is TGTGCCAGCAGCTCCGGGTCGGGGGGGCGGGCAACCTACAATGAGCAGTTCTTC.

This clonotype was detected a few times. The chain joins TRBV7-2 to TRBJ1-2; no firm D call. Germline V gene data show CDR1 as SGHTA and CDR2 as FQGNSA. The V gene lost 1 base and the J gene lost 0 bases, with 6 bases spanning the gap. This CDR3 has 14 residues. As DNA, the CDR3 is TGTGCCAGCAGCTTAGGCCACACTAACTATGGCTACACCTTC. Its translation: CASSLGHTNYGYTF.

This clonotype came up a few times. J is TRBJ2-1 and V is TRBV20-1, with 10 positions matching TRBD2. V was pared by 6 bases and J by 7 bases, with 9 bases of the junction left unmatched. The V gene's germline CDR1 is DFQATT and CDR2 SNEGSKA (reference sequence). The CDR3 loop spans 14 amino acids. CDR3 bases: TGCAGTGCGGAATTACTAGCGGGGAGGAATGAGCAGTTCTTC. Translated, it gives CSAELLAGRNEQFF.

This clonotype showed up many times. The V gene is TRBV7-2, the J gene TRBJ2-1; D unresolved. V was shortened by 0 bases and J by 9 bases, with 6 bases between the two germline ends. This CDR3 has 12 amino acids. Per germline, CDR1 SGHTA and CDR2 FQGNSA. The chain's CDR3 is CASSLAALEQFF. CDR3 DNA: TGTGCCAGCAGCTTAGCTGCTCTTGAGCAGTTCTTC.

This clonotype has at least ten counts. The chain combines TRBV28 with TRBJ2-7, with D maybe TRBD1 (6 bases). Germline V gene sequence: CDR1 MDHEN, CDR2 SYDVKM. This CDR3 has 15 amino acids. Deletions cut 3 bases from V and 1 base from J, with 13 bases between. CDR3 sequence (DNA): TGTGCCAGCAGTTTGGCAGGGGATCGGTCCTACGAGCAGTACTTC. Protein sequence: CASSLAGDRSYEQYF.

This chain uses TRBV12-3 or TRBV12-4 with TRBJ1-1; D gene unclear. V lost 5 bases and J lost 11, with 15 bases in between. CDR3 length equals 12 residues. This CDR3 is CASSERTSTAFF. Written as DNA, the CDR3 is TGTGCCAGCAGTGAGCGGACCTCGACGGCTTTCTTT.

The chain links TRBV5-4 to TRBJ2-5; TRBD2 agrees at 7 bases. After removal of 7 bases from V and 5 bases from J, the junction contained 8 bases not matched to a gene. This CDR3 is built from 13 residues. Germline-derived CDR1 and CDR2 are SGHNT and YYREEE (reference sequence). CDR3 loop: CASGRDYEETQYF. The CDR3 nucleotides are TGTGCCAGCGGTAGGGACTATGAGGAGACCCAGTACTTC.

The chain links TRBV29-1 to TRBJ1-2, with D unclear. Germline V lookup: CDR1 SQVTM, CDR2 ANQGSEA. This CDR3 spans 13 amino acids. V was cut by 3 bases and J by 5 bases, with 13 bases left in between. For the CDR3, the DNA is TGCAGCGTTGACCCCTGGACGGGATATGGCTACACCTTC. Protein sequence: CSVDPWTGYGYTF.